This T cell receptor beta chain originates from a study of blood T cell repertoires in COVID-19. Study-wide context: COVID-19 samples, acute and convalescent, were from the United States, Italy and Spain. PBMCs, B-cell-depleted T cells, or T cells provided the cDNA or gDNA that made up the material.

Authors' data handling: The assay estimated nucleated cells by amplifying reference gene primers. The data were produced by immunoSEQ multiplex PCR, yet TCRdb's version contains in-frame clones alone and is incomplete. V and J calls and clone size are those listed in that table; D and trimming were worked out from the DNA. The profile shows approximately 120,000 clones, around 82% of them singletons. The V and J ends lost 6 bases and 5 bases, in that order; junction bases with no gene match: 11. Germline lookup yields CDR1 LNHDA and CDR2 SQIVND (reference sequence). CDR3 length: 16 amino acids. Followed longitudinally, the Seattle patients had been enrolled during active infection.

This clonotype originated in a man aged 25-45 years with COVID-19, enrolled during active disease. This chain links TRBV19 with TRBJ2-5, with 11 positions matching TRBD2. The sample taken for sequencing was peripheral blood. CDR3 sequence: CASSRGALAGAETQYF. DNA of the CDR3: TGTGCCAGTAGCCGCGGGGCACTAGCGGGGGCCGAGACCCAGTACTTC.